This TCR beta chain came from a study of cytomegalovirus exposure and HLA in healthy donors. About the research overall: An early data release held around 80 million unique TCRs from HLA-typed donors.

Primers included in the PCR were 60 Vbeta and 13 Jbeta primers. This table comes from immunoSEQ multiplex PCR, and its TCRdb copy is limited to in-frame clones, with some not included. The table lists 200,000 to 300,000 clones, almost 85% of them singletons, with 2% to 2.5% in the top ten. As regards this clone: Its antigen is undetermined.

J gave up 8 bases and V 9 bases, and 15 bases lay outside the gene matches. This CDR3 comprises 14 residues. CDR1 and CDR2 (germline): SNHLY, FYNNEI. Overall study findings and caveats: Among TCR beta chains, those listed as cytomegalovirus-associated numbered more than 150. Sequences of the TCR beta chain were said to predict the HLA-A and HLA-B alleles of most subjects accurately. Presence/absence analyses assumed roughly uniform sequencing depth across donors.

Sequencing input: PBMCs. The V gene is TRBV2, the J gene TRBJ1-2; 7 bases match TRBD1. This receptor was identified in a woman between 40 and 50 years old in good health and CMV-seropositive. The CDR3 DNA sequence: TGTGCCAGGTCCGGGACAGAACGCCTAAGGGGCTACACCTTC. It is translated as CARSGTERLRGYTF.